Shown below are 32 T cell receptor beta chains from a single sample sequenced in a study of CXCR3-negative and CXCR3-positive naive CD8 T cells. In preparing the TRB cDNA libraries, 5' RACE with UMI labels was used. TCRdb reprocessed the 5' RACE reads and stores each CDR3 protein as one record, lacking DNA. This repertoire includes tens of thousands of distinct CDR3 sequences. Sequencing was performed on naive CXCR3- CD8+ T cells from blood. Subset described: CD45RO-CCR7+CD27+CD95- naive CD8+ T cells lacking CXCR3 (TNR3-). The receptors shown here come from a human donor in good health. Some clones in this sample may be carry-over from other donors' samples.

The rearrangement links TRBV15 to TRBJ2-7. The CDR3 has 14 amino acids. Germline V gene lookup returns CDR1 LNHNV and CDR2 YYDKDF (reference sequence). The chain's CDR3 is CATSTDRASYEQYF.

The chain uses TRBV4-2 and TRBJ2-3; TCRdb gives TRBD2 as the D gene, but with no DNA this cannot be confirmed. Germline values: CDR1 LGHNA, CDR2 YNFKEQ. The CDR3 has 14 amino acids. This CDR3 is CASSQLAGVDTQYF.

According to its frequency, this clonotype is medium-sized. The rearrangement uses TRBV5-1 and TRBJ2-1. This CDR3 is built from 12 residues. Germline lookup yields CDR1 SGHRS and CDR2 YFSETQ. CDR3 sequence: CASSLGSNEQFF.

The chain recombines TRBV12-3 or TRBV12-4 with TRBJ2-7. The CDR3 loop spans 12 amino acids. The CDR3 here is CASGRSSYEQYF.

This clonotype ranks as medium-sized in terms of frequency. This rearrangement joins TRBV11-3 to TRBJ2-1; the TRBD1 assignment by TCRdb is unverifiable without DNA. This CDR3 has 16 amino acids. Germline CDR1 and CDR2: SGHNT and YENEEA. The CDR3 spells CASSPSTGASYNEQFF.

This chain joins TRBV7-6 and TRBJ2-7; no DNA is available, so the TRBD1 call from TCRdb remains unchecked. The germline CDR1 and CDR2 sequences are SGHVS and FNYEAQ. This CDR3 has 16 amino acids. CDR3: CASSLGAGAETYEQYF.

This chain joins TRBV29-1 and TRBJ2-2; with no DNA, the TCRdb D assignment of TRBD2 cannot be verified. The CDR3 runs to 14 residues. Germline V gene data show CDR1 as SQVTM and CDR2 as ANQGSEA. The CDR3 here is CSVWREGYTGELFF.

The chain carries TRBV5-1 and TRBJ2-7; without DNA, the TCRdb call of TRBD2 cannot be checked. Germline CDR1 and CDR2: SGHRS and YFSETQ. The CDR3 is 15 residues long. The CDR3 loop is CASSVAVLGLDEQYF.

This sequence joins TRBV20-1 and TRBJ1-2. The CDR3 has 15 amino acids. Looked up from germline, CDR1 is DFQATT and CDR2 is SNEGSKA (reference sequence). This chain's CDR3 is CSARDANSGEYGYTF.

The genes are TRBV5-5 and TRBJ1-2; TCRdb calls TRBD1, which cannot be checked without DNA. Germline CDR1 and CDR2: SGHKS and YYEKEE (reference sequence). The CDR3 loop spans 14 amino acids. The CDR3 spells CASSLGRTDYGYTF.

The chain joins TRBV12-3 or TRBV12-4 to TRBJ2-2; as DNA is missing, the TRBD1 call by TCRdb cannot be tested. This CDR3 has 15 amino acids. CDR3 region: CASRKTGGASGELFF.

The CDR3 sequence is CAGSAQGGNTEAFF. The rearrangement uses TRBV2 and TRBJ1-1; absent DNA, TCRdb's TRBD1 call cannot be checked. The CDR3 contains 14 residues. Per the germline V gene, CDR1 is SNHLY and CDR2 is FYNNEI.

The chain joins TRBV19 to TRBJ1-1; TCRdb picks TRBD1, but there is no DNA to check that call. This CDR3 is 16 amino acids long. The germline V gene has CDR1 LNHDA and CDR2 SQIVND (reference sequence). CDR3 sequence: CASTQIYDQGNTEAFF.

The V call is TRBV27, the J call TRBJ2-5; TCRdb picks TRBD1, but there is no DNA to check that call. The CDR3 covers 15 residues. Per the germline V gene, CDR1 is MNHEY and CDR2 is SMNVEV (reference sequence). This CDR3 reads CASSHLGAAQETQYF.

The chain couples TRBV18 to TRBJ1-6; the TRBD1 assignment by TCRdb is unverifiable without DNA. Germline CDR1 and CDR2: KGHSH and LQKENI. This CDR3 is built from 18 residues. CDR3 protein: CASSPKIAGDLRNSPLHF.

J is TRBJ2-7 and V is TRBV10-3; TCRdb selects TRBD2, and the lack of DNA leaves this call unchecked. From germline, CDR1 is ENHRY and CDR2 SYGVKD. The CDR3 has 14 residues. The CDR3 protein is CATHKGSGSYEQYF.

CDR3 protein: CASSSNGDGRAQYF. This chain uses TRBV7-3 with TRBJ2-5; TCRdb's assignment of TRBD2 cannot be checked, as there is no DNA. This CDR3 has 14 residues. CDR1 and CDR2 from the germline V gene are SGHTA and FQGTGA.

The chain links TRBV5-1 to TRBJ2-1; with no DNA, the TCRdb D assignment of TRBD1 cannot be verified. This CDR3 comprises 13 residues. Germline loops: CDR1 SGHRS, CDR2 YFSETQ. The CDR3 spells CASADYRGNEQFF.

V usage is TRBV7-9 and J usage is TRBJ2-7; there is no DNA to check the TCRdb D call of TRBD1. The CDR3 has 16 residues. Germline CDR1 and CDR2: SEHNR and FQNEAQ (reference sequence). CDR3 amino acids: CASSTTVRESSYEQYF. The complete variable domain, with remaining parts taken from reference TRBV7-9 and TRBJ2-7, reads DTGVSQNPRHKITKRGQNVTFRCDPISEHNRLYWYRQTLGQGPEFLTYFQNEAQLEKSRLLSDRFSAERPKGSFSTLEIQRTEQGDSAMYLCASSTTVRESSYEQYFGPGTRLTVT.

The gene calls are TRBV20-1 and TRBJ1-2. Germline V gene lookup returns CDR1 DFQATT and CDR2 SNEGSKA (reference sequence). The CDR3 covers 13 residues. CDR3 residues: CSAKPDQSYGYTF.

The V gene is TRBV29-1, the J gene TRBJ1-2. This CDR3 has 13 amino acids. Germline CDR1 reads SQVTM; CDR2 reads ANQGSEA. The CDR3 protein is CSVELQANYGYTF.

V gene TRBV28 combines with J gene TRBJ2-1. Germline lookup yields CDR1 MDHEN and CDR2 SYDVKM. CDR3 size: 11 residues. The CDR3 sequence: CASSDYNEQFF.

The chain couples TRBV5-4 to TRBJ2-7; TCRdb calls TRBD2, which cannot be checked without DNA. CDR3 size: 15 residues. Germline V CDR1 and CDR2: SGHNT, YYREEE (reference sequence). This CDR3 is CASSLGRGGSYEQYF.

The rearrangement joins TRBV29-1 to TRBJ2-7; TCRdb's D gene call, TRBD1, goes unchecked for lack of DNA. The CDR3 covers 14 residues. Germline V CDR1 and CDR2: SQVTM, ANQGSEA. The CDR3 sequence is CSVELARGDYEQYF.

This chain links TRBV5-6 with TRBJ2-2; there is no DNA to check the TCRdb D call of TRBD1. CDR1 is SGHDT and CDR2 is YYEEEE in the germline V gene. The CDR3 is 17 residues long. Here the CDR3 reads CASSSALGTVNTGELFF.

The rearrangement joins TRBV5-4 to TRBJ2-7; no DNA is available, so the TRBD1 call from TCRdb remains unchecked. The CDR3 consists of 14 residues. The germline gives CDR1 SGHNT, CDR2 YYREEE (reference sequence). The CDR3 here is CASSFRGGPCEQYF.

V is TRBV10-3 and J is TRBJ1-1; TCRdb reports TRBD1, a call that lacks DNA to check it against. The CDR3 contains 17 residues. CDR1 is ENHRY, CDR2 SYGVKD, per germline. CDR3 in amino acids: CAISESIPATGGTEAFF.

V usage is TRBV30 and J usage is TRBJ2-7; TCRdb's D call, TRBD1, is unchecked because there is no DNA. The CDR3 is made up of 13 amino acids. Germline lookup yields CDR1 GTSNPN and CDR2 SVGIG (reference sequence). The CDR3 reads CAWRGQGVSEQYF.

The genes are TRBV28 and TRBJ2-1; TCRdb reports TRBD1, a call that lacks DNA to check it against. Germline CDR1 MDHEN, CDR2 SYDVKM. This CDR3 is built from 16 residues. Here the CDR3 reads CASSLPGQGAWWEQFF.

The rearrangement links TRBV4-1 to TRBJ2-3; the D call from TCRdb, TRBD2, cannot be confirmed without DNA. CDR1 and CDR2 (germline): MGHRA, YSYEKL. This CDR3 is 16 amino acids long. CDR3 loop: CASSQVGTSGFGGQYF.

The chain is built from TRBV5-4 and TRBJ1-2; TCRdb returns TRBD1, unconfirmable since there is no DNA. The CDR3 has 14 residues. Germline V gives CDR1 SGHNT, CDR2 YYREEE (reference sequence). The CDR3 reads CASSLAPGFYGYTF.

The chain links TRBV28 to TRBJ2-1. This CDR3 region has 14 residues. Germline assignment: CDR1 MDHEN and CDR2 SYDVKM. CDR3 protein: CASTLGYGYNEQFF.